This TCR beta chain was identified in a study of T cells in Graves' hyperthyroidism and ophthalmopathy. Amplified regions were TCR beta CDR3 sequences from RNA transcripts. First-round RT-PCR of the TCR CDR3 relied on the HTBI primer set. TCRdb redid the calling of the multiplex PCR reads with MiXCR, one entry per CDR3 protein. The sample lists about 520,000 distinct CDR3 sequences; around a quarter were seen once. Material for sequencing was blood. The receptor was isolated from a woman in her twenties or thirties with Graves' ophthalmopathy.

The CDR3 protein is CATSSSGTGGGEQYF. CDR3 DNA: TGTGCCACCAGCAGCTCCGGGACAGGGGGCGGCGAGCAGTACTTC. The rearrangement joins TRBV15 to TRBJ2-7; 12 bases agree with TRBD1. Trimming cost V 3 bases and J 6 bases; bases outside gene matches: 6. This CDR3 has 15 residues. Germline V gene sequence: CDR1 LNHNV, CDR2 YYDKDF (reference sequence). Using reference TRBV15 and TRBJ2-7 for the parts outside the CDR3, the full variable domain is DAMVIQNPRYQVTQFGKPVTLSCSQTLNHNVMYWYQQKSSQAPKLLFHYYDKDFNNEADTPDNFQSRRPNTSFCFLDIRSPGLGDTAMYLCATSSSGTGGGEQYFGPGTRLTVT.